The 12 T cell receptor beta chains given below trace back to one sample, sequenced in a study of blood T cell repertoires in COVID-19. The assay was immunoSEQ multiplex PCR, and TCRdb's table has in-frame clones only and misses some. The data contain over 200,000 clones, 80% to 85% of them singletons. Specimen: peripheral blood. The receptors stem from a woman older than 75 with active or convalescent COVID-19.

The V and J genes are TRBV5-1 and TRBJ2-5; 9 bases are a match to TRBD2. The CDR3 covers 13 residues. Trimming cost V 1 base and J 8 bases; bases outside gene matches: 3. CDR1 is SGHRS, CDR2 YFSETQ, per germline. As DNA, the CDR3 is TGCGCCAGCAGCTTGCAGCGGGGGGACACCCAGTACTTC. Its protein product is CASSLQRGDTQYF.

This clone appeared many times. This sequence joins TRBV4-1 and TRBJ1-1; the D gene is possibly TRBD1 (6 bases). This CDR3 contains 16 residues. Trimming shortened V by 3 bases and J by 4 bases, and 18 bases separated the two germline ends. In germline, CDR1 is MGHRA, CDR2 YSYEKL. The CDR3 region is CASSHPTGTTVTEAFF. CDR3 nucleotide sequence: TGCGCCAGCAGCCATCCTACAGGGACCACTGTCACTGAAGCTTTCTTT.

The chain has TRBV4-1 and TRBJ1-1; TRBD1 agrees at 7 bases. This CDR3 contains 13 residues. With V trimmed by 4 bases and J by 1 base, 0 bases remained unmatched. The germline V gene has CDR1 MGHRA and CDR2 YSYEKL. CDR3 coding DNA: TGCGCCAGCAGCCGGACAGGGAACACTGAAGCTTTCTTT. Translating it yields CASSRTGNTEAFF.

The CDR3 reads CASSQRTGSYGYTF. CDR3 nucleotide sequence: TGTGCCAGCAGTCAAAGGACAGGTTCCTATGGCTACACCTTC. The chain couples TRBV6-5 to TRBJ1-2; 7 positions match TRBD1. There are 14 residues in the CDR3. The V gene's germline CDR1 is MNHEY and CDR2 SVGAGI. J gave up 4 bases and V 5 bases, and 7 bases lay outside the gene matches.

V gene TRBV2 combines with J gene TRBJ1-5, with D maybe TRBD1 (5 bases). The CDR3 contains 14 residues. V was clipped by 8 bases and J by 2 bases, with 13 bases between them. CDR1 SNHLY and CDR2 FYNNEI come from the germline V gene. The CDR3: CASQTVAGNQPQHF. For the CDR3, the DNA is TGTGCCAGCCAGACAGTCGCCGGCAATCAGCCCCAGCATTTT.

The CDR3 sequence is CASSQDFKGDVLTF. In nucleotides, the CDR3 is TGCGCCAGCAGCCAAGATTTTAAGGGAGACGTCCTGACTTTC. V gene TRBV4-3 combines with J gene TRBJ2-6; D is perhaps TRBD2 (5 bases). V was pared by 0 bases and J by 11 bases, with 11 bases between. The CDR3 is 14 amino acids. CDR1 and CDR2 from the germline V gene are LGHNA and YSLEER.

J is TRBJ2-7 and V is TRBV5-8; the match to TRBD1 covers 9 bases. V shed 0 bases and J 3 bases; nucleotides not matched to a gene: 7. CDR1 and CDR2 from the germline V gene are SGHTS and YDEGEE. CDR3 length: 16 residues. CDR3 amino acids: CASSLAASGQGYEQYF. CDR3 nucleotide sequence: TGTGCCAGCAGCTTGGCCGCCTCGGGACAGGGCTACGAGCAGTACTTC.

The genes are TRBV6-5 and TRBJ1-3; maybe TRBD1 (5 bases). Germline loops: CDR1 MNHEY, CDR2 SVGAGI. V lost 0 bases to trimming and J lost 4 bases, with 13 bases between them. CDR3 length: 16 residues. The CDR3 sequence: CASSYSGQPSGNTIYF. DNA of the CDR3: TGTGCCAGCAGTTACTCTGGACAACCCTCGGGAAACACCATATATTTT.

There are many counts of this clone. The gene calls are TRBV5-4 and TRBJ1-2, with TRBD1 matching over 10 bases. This CDR3 contains 13 residues. Germline values: CDR1 SGHNT, CDR2 YYREEE (reference sequence). V lost 0 bases and J lost 8; bases outside the gene matches: 1. The CDR3 loop reads CASSLETGGGYTF. As DNA, the CDR3 is TGTGCCAGCAGCTTGGAGACAGGGGGCGGCTACACCTTC.

The genes are TRBV29-1 and TRBJ2-2; possibly TRBD2 for D (6 bases). The V end was cut by 4 bases, the J end by 6 bases, with 15 bases between. Germline V gene sequence: CDR1 SQVTM, CDR2 ANQGSEA. CDR3 length: 14 amino acids. The CDR3 is CSVGVTSVPGELFF. The CDR3 bases are TGCAGCGTTGGGGTGACTAGTGTTCCCGGGGAGCTGTTTTTT.

The rearrangement links TRBV29-1 to TRBJ2-7; 9 nucleotides line up with TRBD2. This CDR3 is built from 14 residues. V lost 7 bases, J lost 9 bases, and 16 bases stayed unmatched. CDR1 SQVTM and CDR2 ANQGSEA come from the germline V gene. The CDR3 protein is CSAGPASGKDVQYF. DNA of the CDR3: TGCAGCGCCGGGCCGGCTAGCGGGAAGGATGTGCAGTACTTC.

This chain joins TRBV5-1 and TRBJ1-5, with no clear D. The germline V gene has CDR1 SGHRS and CDR2 YFSETQ. The CDR3 contains 14 residues. Trimming took 0 bases from V and 1 from J, leaving 5 bases between them. CDR3 nucleotide sequence: TGCGCCAGCAGCTTGGACGGGAGCAATCAGCCCCAGCATTTT. Protein: CASSLDGSNQPQHF.